Following are 16 T cell receptor beta chains from one sample sequenced in a study of shared clonotypes between healthy human individuals. Clones were sequenced by immunoSEQ multiplex PCR, and TCRdb holds only the in-frame ones, with some missing. The sample records around 550,000 clones, almost 97% being singletons. The sample consisted of naive CD4+ T cells sorted from blood. This sample's subset: CD45RA+ positively selected. Every receptor here comes from a woman aged 30 to 39 in good health.

This clone was seen once. This chain links TRBV13 with TRBJ2-6, with 8 bases aligning to TRBD2. CDR1 PRHDT and CDR2 FYEKMQ come from the germline V gene (reference sequence). The CDR3 sequence is 17 residues long. Trimming at V came to 5 bases and at J to 4 bases, leaving 10 bases not matched to a gene. As DNA, the CDR3 is TGTGCCAGCAGCCGGATAGCGGGACCGCGGGGGGCCAACGTCCTGACTTTC. Translated: CASSRIAGPRGANVLTF. The complete variable domain, with remaining parts taken from reference TRBV13 and TRBJ2-6, reads AAGVIQSPRHLIKEKRETATLKCYPIPRHDTVYWYQQGPGQDPQFLISFYEKMQSDKGSIPDRFSAQQFSDYHSELNMSSLELGDSALYFCASSRIAGPRGANVLTFGAGSRLTVL.

V and J are TRBV7-9 and TRBJ1-5; tentative D call: TRBD1 (6 bases). V was clipped by 9 bases and J by 3 bases, with 12 bases between them. CDR1 and CDR2 (germline): SEHNR, FQNEAQ (reference sequence). This CDR3 has 13 residues. CDR3 coding DNA: TGTGCCAGTAGGGACAACCTCAATCAGCCCCAGCATTTT. Its translation: CASRDNLNQPQHF.

This chain links TRBV18 with TRBJ2-7; a possible D gene is TRBD2 (5 bases). CDR3 length equals 14 residues. The V and J ends lost 1 base and 3 bases respectively, with 10 bases between them. Germline lookup yields CDR1 KGHSH and CDR2 LQKENI. Here the CDR3 DNA reads TGTGCCAGCTCACCACTTGGACGGGACTACGAGCAGTACTTC. Its protein product is CASSPLGRDYEQYF.

V usage is TRBV7-9 and J usage is TRBJ2-7; D may be TRBD1 or TRBD2 (5 bases each). The V end was cut by 3 bases, the J end by 6 bases, with 12 bases between. Looked up from germline, CDR1 is SEHNR and CDR2 is FQNEAQ (reference sequence). The CDR3 spans 13 residues. The CDR3 sequence: CASSFGARVEQYF. In DNA form, the CDR3 reads TGTGCCAGCAGCTTTGGGGCGCGGGTCGAGCAGTACTTC.

The genes are TRBV18 and TRBJ1-5, with a tentative D call TRBD1 (6 bases). V gave up 3 bases and J gave up 6 bases, with 9 bases separating them. This CDR3 comprises 13 residues. CDR1 is KGHSH, CDR2 LQKENI, per germline. CDR3 protein: CASSPRGVQPQHF. Written as DNA, the CDR3 is TGTGCCAGCTCACCCAGGGGCGTTCAGCCCCAGCATTTT.

This chain uses TRBV28 with TRBJ2-5; 9 nucleotides align to TRBD2. The CDR3 length is 17 residues. CDR1 and CDR2 from the germline V gene are MDHEN and SYDVKM. The V and J ends lost 6 bases and 5 bases, in that order; junction bases with no gene match: 16. The CDR3 bases are TGTGCCAGCAGCTCCTCGGTCGGGGTAGCGGGAGCTGAGACCCAGTACTTC. It specifies CASSSSVGVAGAETQYF.

V and J are TRBV6-5 and TRBJ2-2; D remains ambiguous. The CDR3 has 16 residues. CDR1 and CDR2 from the germline V gene are MNHEY and SVGAGI. V was clipped by 0 bases and J by 0 bases, with 8 bases between them. The CDR3 loop is CASSYSSLANTGELFF. CDR3 DNA: TGTGCCAGCAGTTACTCGTCCCTAGCGAACACCGGGGAGCTGTTTTTT.

The chain is built from TRBV6-5 and TRBJ1-5, with D unresolved. This CDR3 spans 13 amino acids. CDR1 and CDR2 from the germline V gene are MNHEY and SVGAGI. Trimming stripped 5 bases from V and 8 bases from J, with 13 bases between. The CDR3 reads CASSTLVGEPQHF. The CDR3 DNA is TGTGCCAGCAGTACCCTTGTCGGGGAGCCCCAGCATTTT.

This chain connects TRBV18 to TRBJ1-1, with 7 bases identical to TRBD1. This CDR3 is built from 14 residues. The germline gives CDR1 KGHSH, CDR2 LQKENI. Germline trimming cut 4 bases from V and 3 bases from J; bases unmatched to any gene: 5. The CDR3 sequence: CASSRTGVDTEAFF. DNA for the CDR3: TGTGCCAGCTCACGCACAGGGGTTGACACTGAAGCTTTCTTT.

The chain recombines TRBV5-1 with TRBJ2-5, with D perhaps TRBD2 (6 bases). The CDR3 extends over 14 amino acids. Germline CDR1 reads SGHRS; CDR2 reads YFSETQ. V shed 0 bases and J shed 3 bases, with 9 bases lying between them. This CDR3 reads CASSLVASEETQYF. CDR3 nucleotides: TGCGCCAGCAGCTTGGTAGCTAGCGAAGAGACCCAGTACTTC.

In its sample, this clone was seen once. The genes are TRBV9 and TRBJ2-3; 7 bases map to TRBD1. Germline V CDR1 and CDR2: SGDLS, YYNGEE. V lost 0 bases to trimming and J lost 4 bases; unmatched junction nucleotides: 5. The CDR3 runs to 15 residues. The chain's CDR3 is CASSVGGGVPDTQYF. In nucleotides, the CDR3 is TGTGCCAGCAGCGTAGGAGGGGGCGTGCCAGATACGCAGTATTTT.

The rearrangement joins TRBV29-1 to TRBJ1-2, with D hard to call. Germline V CDR1 and CDR2: SQVTM, ANQGSEA. There are 11 residues in the CDR3. V lost 7 bases and J lost 2, with 8 bases in between. The CDR3 DNA sequence: TGCAGCGCGCAAATGAACTATGGCTACACCTTC. Translation: CSAQMNYGYTF.

Worth noting for this clone: The same CDR3 also results from other DNA sequences found in this sample. V and J are TRBV19 and TRBJ2-3, with 7 bases lining up with TRBD1. The length of the CDR3 is 15 residues. Germline V gene sequence: CDR1 LNHDA, CDR2 SQIVND (reference sequence). Trimming removed 3 bases from V and 2 bases from J; junction bases left unmatched: 5. In nucleotides, the CDR3 is TGTGCCAGTAGTATTGGACAGGCATCCACAGATACGCAGTATTTT. Translated: CASSIGQASTDTQYF.

The chain links TRBV5-4 to TRBJ2-7, with TRBD2 identical over 9 bases. This CDR3 contains 14 residues. From germline, CDR1 is SGHNT and CDR2 YYREEE (reference sequence). V gave up 4 bases and J gave up 4 bases; unmatched junction bases: 6. The DNA of the CDR3 is TGTGCCAGCAGCCAGACTAGCGGAGCTTACGAGCAGTACTTC. Amino acids: CASSQTSGAYEQYF.

This clone was detected once. The chain recombines TRBV30 with TRBJ2-3, with 10 bases fitting TRBD2. The CDR3 is 13 amino acids. Trimming cost V 5 bases and J 4 bases; bases outside gene matches: 3. CDR1 and CDR2 (germline): GTSNPN, SVGIG (reference sequence). Here the CDR3 reads CAWEREGSDTQYF. CDR3 DNA sequence: TGTGCCTGGGAGCGGGAGGGCTCAGATACGCAGTATTTT.

The V gene is TRBV5-4, the J gene TRBJ2-7, with D perhaps matching TRBD1 (6 bases). Germline V CDR1 and CDR2: SGHNT, YYREEE (reference sequence). This CDR3 has 18 amino acids. V lost 3 bases, J lost 1 base, and 23 bases lay in between. The chain's CDR3 is CASSSVPGHSRGSYEQYF. The CDR3 nucleotides read TGTGCCAGCAGCTCCGTCCCGGGACATTCCCGGGGTTCCTACGAGCAGTACTTC.